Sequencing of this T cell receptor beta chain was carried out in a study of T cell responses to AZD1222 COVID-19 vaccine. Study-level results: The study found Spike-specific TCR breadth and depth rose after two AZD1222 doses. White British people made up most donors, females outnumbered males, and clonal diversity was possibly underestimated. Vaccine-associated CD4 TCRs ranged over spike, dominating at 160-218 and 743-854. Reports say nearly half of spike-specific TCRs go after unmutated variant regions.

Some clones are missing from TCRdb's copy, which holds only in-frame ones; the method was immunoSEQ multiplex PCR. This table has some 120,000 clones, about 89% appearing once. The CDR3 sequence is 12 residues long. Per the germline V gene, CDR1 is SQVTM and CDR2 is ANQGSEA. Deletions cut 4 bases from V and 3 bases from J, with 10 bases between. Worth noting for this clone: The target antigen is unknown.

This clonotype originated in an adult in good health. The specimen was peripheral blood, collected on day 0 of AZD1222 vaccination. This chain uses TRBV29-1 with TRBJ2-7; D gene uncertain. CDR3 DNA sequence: TGCAGCGTTGTTCGGGTAGGCTACGAGCAGTACTTC. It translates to CSVVRVGYEQYF.